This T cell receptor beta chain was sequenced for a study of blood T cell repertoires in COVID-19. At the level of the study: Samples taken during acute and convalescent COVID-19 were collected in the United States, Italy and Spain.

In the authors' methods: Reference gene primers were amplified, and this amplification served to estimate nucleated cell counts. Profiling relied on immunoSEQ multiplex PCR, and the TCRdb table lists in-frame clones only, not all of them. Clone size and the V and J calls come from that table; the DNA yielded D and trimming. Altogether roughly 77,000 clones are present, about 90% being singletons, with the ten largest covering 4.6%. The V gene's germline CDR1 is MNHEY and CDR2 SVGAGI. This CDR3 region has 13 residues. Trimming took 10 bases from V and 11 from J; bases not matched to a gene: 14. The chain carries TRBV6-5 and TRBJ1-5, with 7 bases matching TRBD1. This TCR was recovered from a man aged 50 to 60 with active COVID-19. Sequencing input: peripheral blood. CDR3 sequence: CATRQGKFQAQHF. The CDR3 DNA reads TGTGCCACCCGACAGGGAAAATTCCAGGCCCAGCATTTT.